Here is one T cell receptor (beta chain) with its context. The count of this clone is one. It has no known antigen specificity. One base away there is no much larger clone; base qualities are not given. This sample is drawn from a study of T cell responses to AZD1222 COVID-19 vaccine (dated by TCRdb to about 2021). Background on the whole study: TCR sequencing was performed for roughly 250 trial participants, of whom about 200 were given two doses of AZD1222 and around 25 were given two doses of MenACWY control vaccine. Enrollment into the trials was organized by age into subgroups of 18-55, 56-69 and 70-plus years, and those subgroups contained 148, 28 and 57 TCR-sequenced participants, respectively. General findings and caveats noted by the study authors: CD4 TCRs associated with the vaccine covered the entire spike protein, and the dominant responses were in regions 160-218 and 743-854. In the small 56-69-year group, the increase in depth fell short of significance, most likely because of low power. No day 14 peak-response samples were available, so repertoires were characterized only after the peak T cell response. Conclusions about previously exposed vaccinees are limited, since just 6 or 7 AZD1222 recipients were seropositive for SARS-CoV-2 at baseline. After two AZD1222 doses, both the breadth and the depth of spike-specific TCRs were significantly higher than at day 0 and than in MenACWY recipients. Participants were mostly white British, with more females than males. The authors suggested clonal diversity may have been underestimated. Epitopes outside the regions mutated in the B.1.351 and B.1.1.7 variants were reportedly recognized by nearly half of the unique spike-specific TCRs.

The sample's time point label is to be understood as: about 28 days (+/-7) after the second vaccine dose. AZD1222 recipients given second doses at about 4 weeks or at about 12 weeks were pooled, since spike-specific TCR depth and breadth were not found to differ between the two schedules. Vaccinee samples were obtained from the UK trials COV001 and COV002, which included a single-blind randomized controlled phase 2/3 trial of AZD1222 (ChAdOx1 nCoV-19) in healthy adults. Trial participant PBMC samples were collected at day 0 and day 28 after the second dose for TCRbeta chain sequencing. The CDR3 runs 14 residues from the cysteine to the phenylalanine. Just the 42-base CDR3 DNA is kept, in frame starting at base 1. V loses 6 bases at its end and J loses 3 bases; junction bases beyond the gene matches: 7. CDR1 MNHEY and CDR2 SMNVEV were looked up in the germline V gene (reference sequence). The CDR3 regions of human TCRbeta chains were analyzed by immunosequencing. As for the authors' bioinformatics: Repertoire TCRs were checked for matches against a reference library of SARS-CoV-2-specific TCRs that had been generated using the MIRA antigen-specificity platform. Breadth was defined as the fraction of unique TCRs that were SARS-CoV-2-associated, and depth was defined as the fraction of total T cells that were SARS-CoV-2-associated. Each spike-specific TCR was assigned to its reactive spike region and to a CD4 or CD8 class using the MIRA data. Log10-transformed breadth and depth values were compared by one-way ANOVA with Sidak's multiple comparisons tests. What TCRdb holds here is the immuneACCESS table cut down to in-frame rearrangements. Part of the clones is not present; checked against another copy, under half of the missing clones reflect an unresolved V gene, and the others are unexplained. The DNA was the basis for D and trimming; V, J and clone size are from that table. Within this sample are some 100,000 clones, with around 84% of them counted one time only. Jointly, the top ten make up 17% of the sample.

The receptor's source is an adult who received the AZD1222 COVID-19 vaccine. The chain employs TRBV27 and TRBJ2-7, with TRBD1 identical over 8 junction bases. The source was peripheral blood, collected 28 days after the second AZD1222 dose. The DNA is TGTGCCAGCAGAGGGTTAGACAGGGGCTACGAGCAGTACTTC. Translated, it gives CASRGLDRGYEQYF.